The 22 T cell receptor beta chains listed next were all sequenced from one sample in a study of regulatory T cells in long-lasting Graves disease. Time point described: newly diagnosed GD, antithyroid drugs for less than 3 months. The TCR library used RNA extracted from PBMCs. Investigators prepared the TCR beta libraries by applying iRepertoire HTBI primers and Arm-PCR of CDR3 regions. TCRdb re-called the multiplex PCR reads with MiXCR, one entry per CDR3 protein. The repertoire includes roughly 430,000 distinct CDR3 sequences, roughly 15% of them detected once, and roughly 10% sits in the top ten. These data were also filed under a second study, of T cells in Graves' hyperthyroidism and ophthalmopathy.

Sequencing was performed on peripheral blood mononuclear cells (PBMCs), taken at new diagnosis, from a patient treated with antithyroid drugs. Receptors were obtained from a woman aged 25 to 39 with Graves disease.

This clonotype was picked up many times. The chain joins TRBV20-1 to TRBJ2-3; no reliable D call. This CDR3 is 14 amino acids long. The V gene lost 5 bases and the J gene lost 5 bases, with 17 bases spanning the gap. Germline lookup yields CDR1 DFQATT and CDR2 SNEGSKA (reference sequence). Here the CDR3 reads CSAHDTFKGDTQYF. The CDR3 DNA sequence: TGCAGTGCTCACGACACCTTTAAAGGAGATACGCAGTATTTT.

The sample holds many counts of this clonotype. The chain couples TRBV20-1 to TRBJ2-5, with 9 bases that match TRBD1. CDR3 length: 16 amino acids. With 3 bases clipped from V and 0 bases from J, the junction kept 8 bases outside the gene matches. Germline lookup yields CDR1 DFQATT and CDR2 SNEGSKA (reference sequence). CDR3 loop: CSASAGTGLYQETQYF. The CDR3, as DNA: TGCAGTGCTAGTGCCGGGACAGGGCTTTACCAAGAGACCCAGTACTTC.

In its sample, this clonotype was seen many times. V and J are TRBV12-3 or TRBV12-4 and TRBJ1-5, with D possibly matching TRBD1 (5 bases). V was clipped by 2 bases and J by 8 bases, with 13 bases between them. The CDR3 has 14 amino acids. The CDR3 DNA is TGTGCCAGCAGTTTAAAACCCTCCAGGGAGCCCCAGCATTTT. It yields the protein CASSLKPSREPQHF.

This clonotype occurred many times. V is TRBV27 and J is TRBJ2-7, with 7 bases lining up with TRBD1. V trimming: 5 bases; J trimming: 4 bases; junction bases outside the gene matches: 5. Germline-derived CDR1 and CDR2 are MNHEY and SMNVEV (reference sequence). The CDR3 spans 13 residues. CDR3 sequence reads: CASSRDSPYEQYF. The CDR3 coding sequence is TGTGCCAGCAGTCGGGACAGCCCATACGAGCAGTACTTC.

This clonotype was found a few times. This rearrangement joins TRBV20-1 to TRBJ2-2, with a weak D call TRBD1 (6 bases). Germline CDR1 and CDR2: DFQATT and SNEGSKA (reference sequence). The CDR3 is made up of 14 amino acids. The V end lost 0 bases, the J end lost 8 bases, and 13 bases lay between the germline ends. The DNA for the CDR3 is TGCAGTGCTAGAGATACAGGGTATGATGGGGAGCTGTTTTTT. Residues: CSARDTGYDGELFF.

There are many counts of this clonotype. The chain is built from TRBV7-6 and TRBJ2-1; 8 nucleotides line up with TRBD1. The CDR3 totals 18 residues. V was pared by 1 base and J by 3 bases, with 11 bases of the junction left unmatched. Germline CDR1 reads SGHVS; CDR2 reads FNYEAQ. In nucleotides, the CDR3 is TGTGCCAGCAGCTTAGGGCCGGGACAGGCCACCCTCTACAATGAGCAGTTCTTC. This encodes CASSLGPGQATLYNEQFF.

This clonotype was seen ten or more times. The gene calls are TRBV28 and TRBJ2-7; 7 bases are a match to TRBD2. There are 14 residues in the CDR3. Germline CDR1 reads MDHEN; CDR2 reads SYDVKM. J was trimmed by 4 bases and V by 6 bases; bases with no gene match: 9. CDR3 coding DNA: TGTGCCAGCAGCCCCGCACGACTAGCATACGAGCAGTACTTC. It is translated as CASSPARLAYEQYF.

This sequence joins TRBV28 and TRBJ2-3, with 12 bases aligning to TRBD2. V shed 5 bases, J shed 2 bases, and the junction held 5 bases outside the gene matches. CDR1 MDHEN and CDR2 SYDVKM come from the germline V gene. The CDR3 spans 16 residues. The CDR3 coding sequence is TGTGCCAGCAGTAGGACTAGCGGGATCTTCACAGATACGCAGTATTTT. Protein sequence: CASSRTSGIFTDTQYF. Supplemented by reference TRBV28 and TRBJ2-3, the full variable domain reads DVKVTQSSRYLVKRTGEKVFLECVQDMDHENMFWYRQDPGLGLRLIYFSYDVKMKEKGDIPEGYSVSREKKERFSLILESASTNQTSMYLCASSRTSGIFTDTQYFGPGTRLTVL.

This clonotype was observed many times. The chain is built from TRBV7-9 and TRBJ2-7, with 9 bases identical to TRBD1. CDR3 length equals 15 residues. Germline V gene data show CDR1 as SEHNR and CDR2 as FQNEAQ (reference sequence). Trimming removed 5 bases from V and 2 bases from J; junction bases left unmatched: 7. The CDR3 nucleotides read TGTGCCAGCAGCCAAGGACAGGGGCCCACCTACGAGCAGTACTTC. Translating gives CASSQGQGPTYEQYF.

This clonotype was recorded at least ten times. V is TRBV30 and J is TRBJ2-6; D is ambiguous. The CDR3 runs to 15 residues. Trimming stripped 0 bases from V and 1 base from J, with 7 bases between. Germline loops: CDR1 GTSNPN, CDR2 SVGIG (reference sequence). CDR3 residues: CAWSVQESGANVLTF. The CDR3 DNA is TGTGCCTGGAGTGTACAAGAATCTGGGGCCAACGTCCTGACTTTC.

This clonotype turned up a few times. The rearrangement joins TRBV24-1 to TRBJ2-1; tentative D call: TRBD2 (6 bases). V was cut by 4 bases and J by 6 bases, with 12 bases left in between. Germline-derived CDR1 and CDR2 are KGHDR and SFDVKD. This CDR3 comprises 14 residues. In DNA form, the CDR3 reads TGTGCCACCAGTGACCCGACTAGATCCAATGAGCAGTTCTTC. Protein: CATSDPTRSNEQFF.

This clonotype was found many times. The V gene is TRBV29-1, the J gene TRBJ2-7; D might be TRBD1 or TRBD2, each matching 6 bases. This CDR3 is 13 amino acids long. V was clipped by 8 bases and J by 4 bases, with 18 bases between them. From germline, CDR1 is SQVTM and CDR2 ANQGSEA. CDR3 amino acids: CSYTRRGLYEQYF. The CDR3 bases are TGCAGCTACACCCGGAGGGGGTTATACGAGCAGTACTTC.

This clonotype was seen a handful of times. The rearrangement links TRBV14 to TRBJ2-1, with D unclear. The CDR3 loop spans 16 amino acids. The ends were cut back, 0 bases at V and 9 bases at J, with 18 bases in the middle. CDR1 SGHDN and CDR2 FVKESK come from the germline V gene. The CDR3 here is CASSQEIVGLRSEQFF. The CDR3 DNA sequence: TGTGCCAGCAGCCAAGAAATTGTCGGGTTAAGATCTGAGCAGTTCTTC.

This clonotype was counted many times. The rearrangement uses TRBV6-1 and TRBJ2-5; 8 bases match TRBD2. The germline gives CDR1 MNHNS, CDR2 SASEGT. The CDR3 extends over 14 amino acids. V gave up 6 bases and J gave up 5 bases; unmatched junction bases: 8. The CDR3 coding sequence is TGTGCCAGCAGAACAGCAGGCGGGGGGGAGACCCAGTACTTC. Its protein product is CASRTAGGGETQYF.

Many counts were recorded for this clonotype. This chain connects TRBV27 to TRBJ2-1; 13 bases agree with TRBD2. Losses at the gene ends were 9 bases for V and 7 bases for J; bases not matched to a gene: 18. The CDR3 runs to 18 residues. CDR1 and CDR2 from the germline V gene are MNHEY and SMNVEV (reference sequence). The CDR3 DNA sequence: TGTGCCAGTATCACACTAGCGGGAGGGCCGGCGGGTGTAAATGAGCAGTTCTTC. Translation gives CASITLAGGPAGVNEQFF.

This clonotype was found a few times. The J gene is TRBJ2-7, the V gene TRBV5-1; 9 nucleotides line up with TRBD2. The CDR3 runs 15 residues. CDR1 and CDR2 from the germline V gene are SGHRS and YFSETQ. V lost 0 bases to trimming and J lost 5 bases; unmatched junction nucleotides: 6. In DNA, the CDR3 is TGCGCCAGCAGCTTGGGGACTAGCGACTTTCACGAGCAGTACTTC. This encodes CASSLGTSDFHEQYF.

The gene calls are TRBV5-8 and TRBJ2-2; D is uncertain. There are 18 residues in the CDR3. V lost 4 bases and J 3 bases, leaving 22 bases between the germline ends. The germline V gene encodes CDR1 SGHTS and CDR2 YDEGEE. The chain's CDR3 is CASSRRGTYNYYTGELFF. Written as DNA, the CDR3 is TGTGCCAGCAGCCGTAGAGGAACATACAATTACTACACCGGGGAGCTGTTTTTT.

This clonotype was detected ten times or more. The chain recombines TRBV2 with TRBJ2-5, with 7 bases matching TRBD1. The J segment lost 8 bases and the V segment lost 5 bases, leaving 5 bases of the junction unmatched. Germline V CDR1 and CDR2: SNHLY, FYNNEI. The length of the CDR3 is 12 residues. CDR3 in DNA: TGTGCCAGCAGTAGGGACAGTTCCACCCAGTACTTC. The encoded protein is CASSRDSSTQYF.

The chain couples TRBV7-2 to TRBJ2-7; no definite D call. The CDR3 extends over 11 amino acids. Germline loops: CDR1 SGHTA, CDR2 FQGNSA. V lost 3 bases, J lost 6 bases, and 6 bases lay in between. The CDR3 loop is CASSFLFEQYF. In nucleotides, the CDR3 is TGTGCCAGCAGCTTTTTATTCGAGCAGTACTTC.

The chain combines TRBV3-1 with TRBJ1-1; 9 nucleotides agree with TRBD1. J gave up 13 bases and V 4 bases, and 16 bases lay outside the gene matches. Looked up from germline, CDR1 is LGHDT and CDR2 is YNNKEL (reference sequence). The CDR3 extends over 15 amino acids. The CDR3 bases are TGTGCCAGCAGCCTACCGACAGGGGGGAACACTGTAGGTTTCTTT. It codes for CASSLPTGGNTVGFF. Full variable domain (outside the CDR3, taken from reference TRBV3-1 and TRBJ1-1): DTAVSQTPKYLVTQMGNDKSIKCEQNLGHDTMYWYKQDSKKFLKIMFSYNNKELIINETVPNRFSPKSPDKAHLNLHINSLELGDSAVYFCASSLPTGGNTVGFFGQGTRLTVV.

The rearrangement uses TRBV11-2 and TRBJ2-2, with D hard to call. V lost 4 bases to trimming and J lost 7 bases, with 16 bases between them. The CDR3 runs to 15 residues. CDR1 is SGHAT and CDR2 is FQNNGV in the germline V gene. In DNA, the CDR3 is TGTGCCAGCAGCTCACTGGATCGCTTGAGCGGGGAGCTGTTTTTT. This sequence encodes CASSSLDRLSGELFF.

This clonotype was recorded many times. The CDR3 region has the DNA TGTGCCATCACTGAATACCTTGACAGGACAAAGGGCGGGGAGCTGTTTTTT. Protein product: CAITEYLDRTKGGELFF. The rearrangement uses TRBV10-3 and TRBJ2-2; D might be TRBD1 (6 bases). Looked up from germline, CDR1 is ENHRY and CDR2 is SYGVKD. This CDR3 spans 17 amino acids. The V and J ends lost 7 bases and 7 bases respectively, with 25 bases between them.